Sequencing of this TCR beta chain was carried out in a study of T-cell memory formation after mild COVID-19. The junction had 5 bases not matched to a gene; V was cut back by 1 base and J by 8 bases. The CDR3 length is 15 residues. The germline V gene encodes CDR1 LGHNA and CDR2 YNFKEQ. Whole-study findings and limits: Contracting clones, day 15 to 85, had balanced CD4/CD8, and later expanders favored CD4+. Whether second-wave clones peaking at day 37 were SARS-CoV-2 specific went unconfirmed.

By share of the sample, this clonotype is medium-sized. Its antigen is not known. TCRdb fed the 5' RACE reads into MiXCR, producing one record per CDR3 protein. The sample includes roughly 58,000 distinct CDR3 sequences, 9.5% of them seen just once. The material sequenced was PBMCs or a T cell subset sorted from them (not recorded which). The V call is TRBV4-2, the J call TRBJ2-1, with 10 bases matching TRBD2. The clonotype was recovered from a man aged 18 to 35 who had mild COVID-19 (a few samples of this study predate the infection). Cell type and time point are not known. CDR3 sequence (DNA): TGTGCCAGCAGCCAAGGAGCGGGGGGGCTTGATGAGCAGTTCTTC. Encoded protein: CASSQGAGGLDEQFF.